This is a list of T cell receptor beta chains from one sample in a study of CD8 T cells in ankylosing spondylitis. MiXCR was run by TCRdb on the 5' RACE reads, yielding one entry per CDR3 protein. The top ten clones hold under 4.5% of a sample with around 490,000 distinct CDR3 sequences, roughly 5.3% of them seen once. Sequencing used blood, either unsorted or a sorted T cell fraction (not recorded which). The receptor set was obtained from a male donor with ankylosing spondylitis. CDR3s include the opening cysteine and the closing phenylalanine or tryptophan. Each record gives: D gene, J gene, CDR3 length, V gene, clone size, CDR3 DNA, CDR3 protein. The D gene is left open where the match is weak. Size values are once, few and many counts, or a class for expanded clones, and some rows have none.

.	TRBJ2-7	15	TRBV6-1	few	TGTGCCAGCGGTCTCCCGCTCCGAAGTGCCTACGAGCAGTACTTC	CASGLPLRSAYEQYF
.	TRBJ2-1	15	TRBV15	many	TGTGCCACCAGCAACAACTATGGACAGAACAATGAGCAGTTCTTC	CATSNNYGQNNEQFF
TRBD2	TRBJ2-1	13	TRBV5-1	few	TGCGCCAGCAGCCCAGTTAGCGGGGGTGAGCAGTTCTTC	CASSPVSGGEQFF
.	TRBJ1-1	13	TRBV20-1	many	TGCAGTGCTCTGGGGCAGGCTAACACTGAAGCTTTCTTT	CSALGQANTEAFF
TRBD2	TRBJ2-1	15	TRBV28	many	TGTGCCAGCAGTTTGCCTAGCGGGACGGACAATGAGCAGTTCTTC	CASSLPSGTDNEQFF
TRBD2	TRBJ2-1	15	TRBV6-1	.	TGTACCAGCAGCCTCAAGGCAGCGGGATTGAGTGAACAGTTCTTC	CTSSLKAAGLSEQFF
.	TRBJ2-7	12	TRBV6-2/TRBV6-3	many	TGTGCCAGCAGTTCCAGGGCCCACGAGCAGTACTTC	CASSSRAHEQYF
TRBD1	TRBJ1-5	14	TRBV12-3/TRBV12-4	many	TGTGCCAGCAGTTTCTCAGGGGGCGGCCAGCCCCAGCATTTT	CASSFSGGGQPQHF
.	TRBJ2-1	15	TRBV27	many	TGTGCCAGCAGTTCTCTCTTGAGCTCCTACAATGAGCAGTTCTTC	CASSSLLSSYNEQFF
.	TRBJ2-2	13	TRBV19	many	TGTGCCAGCACTGGACTGCACAACGGGGAGCTGTTTTTT	CASTGLHNGELFF
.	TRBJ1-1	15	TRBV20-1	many	TGCAGTGCCTTCACCCCAGGGCTCGGGAACACTGAAGCTTTCTTT	CSAFTPGLGNTEAFF
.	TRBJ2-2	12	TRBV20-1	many	TGCAGTGCCAAAGGGGACCCCGGGGAGCTGTTTTTT	CSAKGDPGELFF
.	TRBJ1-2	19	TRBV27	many	TGTGCCAGCAGTCCAGCGCTTGGTGTGGCAGCCGACGGTTCCTATGGCTACACCTTC	CASSPALGVAADGSYGYTF
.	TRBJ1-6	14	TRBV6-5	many	TGTGCCAGCAGTTACAGTTTTCTCAATTCACCCCTCCACTTT	CASSYSFLNSPLHF
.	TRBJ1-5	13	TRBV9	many	TGTGCCAGCAGCGTAGCCGGAAATCAGCCCCAGCATTTT	CASSVAGNQPQHF
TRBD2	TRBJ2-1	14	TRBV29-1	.	TGCAGCGTACTCGAGCGGGACTGGGTGAATGAGCAGTTCTTC	CSVLERDWVNEQFF
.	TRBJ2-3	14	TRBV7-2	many	TGTGCCAGCAGCTTCTTTCTCGGGACAGATACGCAGTATTTT	CASSFFLGTDTQYF
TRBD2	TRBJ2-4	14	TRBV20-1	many	TGCAGTGCTAGAGATCGTCAGCGGGAGGGAATTCAGTACTTC	CSARDRQREGIQYF
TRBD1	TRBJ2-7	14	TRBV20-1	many	TGCAGTGCTAGTTCCGGGACAGGCGTTTACGAGCAGTACTTC	CSASSGTGVYEQYF